The entry that follows covers one T cell receptor beta chain sequence. What it recognizes is unknown. Assay used: immunoSEQ multiplex PCR; TCRdb lists only in-frame clones, some missing. The sample consists of more than 65,000 clones, approximately 93% of them appearing once. The data belong to a study of cytomegalovirus exposure and HLA in healthy donors. The study's findings and limits: Cytomegalovirus-associated status was assigned to some 180 TCR beta chains.

Separation from the approximately 720-subject first cohort characterized the roughly 120-subject validation cohort, to which the donors belonged. V dropped 0 bases and J dropped 4 bases, with 9 bases sitting between them. Germline values: CDR1 MNHEY, CDR2 SVGAGI. The CDR3 runs 14 residues. This chain connects TRBV6-5 to TRBJ2-5, with D perhaps matching TRBD1 (5 bases). The clonotype originates from a young man in good health and CMV-seronegative. The sequenced sample was PBMCs. The CDR3 coding sequence is TGTGCCAGCAGTTACTCCGTGGGGCGAGAGACCCAGTACTTC. Translated, it gives CASSYSVGRETQYF.